This is a list of T cell receptor beta chains from one sample in a study of T cells in Graves' hyperthyroidism and ophthalmopathy. TCRdb analysed the multiplex PCR reads with MiXCR anew, one entry per CDR3 protein. The sample includes 400,000 to 600,000 distinct CDR3 sequences, 16% of them seen just once. Sequencing was done on a sample of blood. These receptors were collected from a woman in her 30s with Graves' ophthalmopathy. Both conserved end residues are part of each CDR3. The order of the fields is clone size, J gene, D gene, V gene, CDR3 DNA, CDR3 protein. A D gene is named only where the DNA matches it firmly. Expanded clones get a size class; other rows say once, few or many, or leave the size out.

few | TRBJ2-5 | . | TRBV4-2 | TGTGCCAGCAGCCAAGCGTGGGGGGTACAAGAGACCCAGTACTTC | CASSQAWGVQETQYF
many | TRBJ1-5 | . | TRBV28 | TGTGCCAGCACCTTCACCAATCAGCCCCAGCATTTT | CASTFTNQPQHF
many | TRBJ1-2 | TRBD1 | TRBV30 | TGTGCCTGGAGTGTAGGAAGGACAGGGAACTATGGCTACACCTTC | CAWSVGRTGNYGYTF
. | TRBJ2-1 | . | TRBV13 | TGTGCCAGCAGCCGGTCCGGGCACTTCATAATGGGGCAGTTCTTC | CASSRSGHFIMGQFF
few | TRBJ2-1 | TRBD2 | TRBV24-1 | TGTGCCACCAGTGACTTAGCGGGAGAAGCACACAATGAGCAGTTCTTC | CATSDLAGEAHNEQFF
many | TRBJ2-2 | . | TRBV12-3/TRBV12-4 | TGTGCCAGCAGTATCCTAAAGACTAGTAGAGTGAACACCGGGGAGCTGTTTTTT | CASSILKTSRVNTGELFF
many | TRBJ2-7 | TRBD2 | TRBV7-2 | TGTGCCAGCAGCTTAACCAGACTAGCGGAATCTTACGAGCAGTACTTC | CASSLTRLAESYEQYF
few | TRBJ2-2 | TRBD1 | TRBV7-9 | TGTGCCAGCAGCTGGGGACAGGGTGACGCCGGGGAGCTGTTTTTT | CASSWGQGDAGELFF
many | TRBJ2-3 | . | TRBV20-1 | TGCAGTGCTAGAGACGTGGGACTTCCAGATACGCAGTATTTT | CSARDVGLPDTQYF
few | TRBJ2-7 | TRBD1 | TRBV7-6 | TGTGCCAGCAGCCCTGGGACAGGGGAGTTTTACGAGCAGTACTTC | CASSPGTGEFYEQYF
many | TRBJ2-6 | . | TRBV11-2 | TGTGCCAGCAGCCGCATGCTGCTGGGGGCCAACGTCCTGACTTTC | CASSRMLLGANVLTF
few | TRBJ2-1 | . | TRBV30 | TGTGCCTGGGGGGACTCGAACAATGAGCAGTTCTTC | CAWGDSNNEQFF
. | TRBJ2-5 | TRBD2 | TRBV5-8 | TGTGCCAGCAGCCCTGGGGGACTAGCTAACCAAGAGACCCAGTACTTC | CASSPGGLANQETQYF
many | TRBJ2-3 | TRBD2 | TRBV30 | TGTGCCTGGAGCGCCTTGGCGGGAGGTGGAGATACGCAGTATTTT | CAWSALAGGGDTQYF
. | TRBJ2-1 | . | TRBV7-2 | TGTGCCAGCAGCTTCCGGGACACAGTGGATGAGCAGTTCTTC | CASSFRDTVDEQFF
few | TRBJ2-1 | . | TRBV27 | TGTGCCAGCAGCCCGACTACTAGCCCCTCGTACAATGAGCAGTTCTTC | CASSPTTSPSYNEQFF
many | TRBJ2-1 | . | TRBV11-2 | TGTGCCAGCAGCTTAGAGCCGGGGGCGTATAATGAGCAGTTCTTC | CASSLEPGAYNEQFF
. | TRBJ1-2 | . | TRBV5-1 | TGCGCCAGCAGCTCACCCGACGGTGGCTACACCTTC | CASSSPDGGYTF
once | TRBJ2-6 | . | TRBV28 | TGTGCCAGCAGTCCGCCTTTGAGGGCCCCTGGGGCCAACGTCCTGACTTTC | CASSPPLRAPGANVLTF
many | TRBJ1-3 | . | TRBV6-1 | TGTGCCAGCAGTTACAGGGCGGGAACTGGAAACACCATATATTTT | CASSYRAGTGNTIYF
. | TRBJ2-7 | TRBD2 | TRBV6-1 | TGTGCCAGCAGTTATTTCGGGAGGGAGCAGTACTTC | CASSYFGREQYF
many | TRBJ2-7 | . | TRBV5-1 | TGTGCCAGCAGTTTTCCGGGGGATTACGAGCAGTACTTC | CASSFPGDYEQYF
. | TRBJ1-2 | . | TRBV6-5 | TGTGCCAGCAGTTACCTCGTTAGTGAAGGCTACACCTTC | CASSYLVSEGYTF
many | TRBJ2-1 | . | TRBV7-2 | TGTGCCAGCAGCGGGAATGGCAATGAGCAGTTCTTC | CASSGNGNEQFF
. | TRBJ1-5 | . | TRBV6-1 | TGTGCCGGCTTACGACAGGACGGGAATCAGCCCCAGCATTTT | CAGLRQDGNQPQHF
. | TRBJ2-7 | TRBD2 | TRBV20-1 | TGCAGTGCTATCCGGACTAGGCCTTACGAGCAGTACTTC | CSAIRTRPYEQYF
few | TRBJ2-7 | . | TRBV12-3/TRBV12-4 | TGTGCCAGCAGTTTTCTCCCTCGGGACACGAGCTCCTACGAGCAGTACTTC | CASSFLPRDTSSYEQYF
few | TRBJ2-1 | TRBD1 | TRBV9 | TGTGCCAGCACCCTGACAGGGACCTCCTACAATGAGCAGTTCTTC | CASTLTGTSYNEQFF